The 25 T cell receptor beta chains in this list originate from one sample, sequenced in a study of cytomegalovirus exposure and HLA in healthy donors. The study ran its PCR with 60 Vbeta and 13 Jbeta primers. Measured with immunoSEQ multiplex PCR; TCRdb has only the in-frame clones, and not every one. The data show tens of thousands of clones, less than 65% seen once. The sample comprised PBMCs. The source of these receptors is a young woman in good health and CMV-seronegative.

The gene calls are TRBV9 and TRBJ1-4; tentative D call: TRBD1 (5 bases). Germline CDR1 is SGDLS and CDR2 is YYNGEE. The germline V and J ends were trimmed by 3 bases and 5 bases, with 14 bases remaining between them. This CDR3 has 15 amino acids. For the CDR3, the DNA is TGTGCCAGCAGCGGATCGTACCGGGGGAATGAAAAACTGTTTTTT. It yields the protein CASSGSYRGNEKLFF.

The V gene is TRBV20-1, the J gene TRBJ1-2; perhaps TRBD1 as D (5 bases). The CDR3 contains 9 residues. The V gene's germline CDR1 is DFQATT and CDR2 SNEGSKA (reference sequence). V was trimmed by 6 bases and J by 10 bases, leaving 9 bases between them. The CDR3 spells CSATTDYTF. The DNA of the CDR3 is TGCAGTGCCACGACAGACTACACCTTC.

The chain combines TRBV9 with TRBJ1-1; D unresolved. V shed 0 bases and J shed 4 bases, with 16 bases lying between them. Germline-derived CDR1 and CDR2 are SGDLS and YYNGEE. The CDR3 contains 16 residues. CDR3 in amino acids: CASSVVTAGIGTEAFF. The CDR3 DNA follows: TGTGCCAGCAGCGTAGTAACGGCGGGGATTGGCACTGAAGCTTTCTTT.

The chain is built from TRBV28 and TRBJ2-7; TRBD2 aligns across 13 bases. With V trimmed by 1 base and J by 6 bases, 6 bases remained unmatched. The CDR3 has 16 amino acids. The V gene's germline CDR1 is MDHEN and CDR2 SYDVKM. The CDR3, as DNA: TGTGCCAGCAGTTTATCACCGACTAGCGGGAGGATCGAGCAGTACTTC. It encodes CASSLSPTSGRIEQYF.

This clone has a handful of counts. The chain recombines TRBV2 with TRBJ1-5; a weak D match, TRBD1 (6 bases). The CDR3 consists of 12 residues. Looked up from germline, CDR1 is SNHLY and CDR2 is FYNNEI. The germline V and J ends were trimmed by 9 bases and 2 bases, with 8 bases remaining between them. CDR3 amino acids: CASEGGNQPQHF. The CDR3 nucleotides read TGTGCCAGTGAGGGGGGCAATCAGCCCCAGCATTTT.

This rearrangement joins TRBV4-1 to TRBJ1-5, with D perhaps matching TRBD1 (5 bases). CDR1 is MGHRA, CDR2 YSYEKL, per germline. This CDR3 is 15 amino acids long. V shed 3 bases and J shed 5 bases, with 14 bases lying between them. CDR3 in amino acids: CASSQGGRHDQPQHF. The CDR3 DNA is TGCGCCAGCAGCCAGGGGGGGAGGCATGATCAGCCCCAGCATTTT.

This clone was seen only once. The chain carries TRBV2 and TRBJ2-2, with D tentatively TRBD2 (7 bases). CDR3 size: 16 residues. Trimming stripped 4 bases from V and 0 bases from J, with 12 bases between. Germline V gene lookup returns CDR1 SNHLY and CDR2 FYNNEI. The CDR3 DNA reads as TGTGCCAGCAGTGGTGCGGGGGCGACGAACACCGGGGAGCTGTTTTTT. This codes for CASSGAGATNTGELFF.

J is TRBJ2-7 and V is TRBV10-3, with D possibly TRBD1 on 6 matching bases. CDR3 length equals 13 residues. Trimming took off 4 bases at V and 3 bases at J, with 10 bases between the two ends. The germline gives CDR1 ENHRY, CDR2 SYGVKD. CDR3 residues: CAISGLTGYEQYF. CDR3 DNA: TGTGCCATCAGTGGGTTGACAGGCTACGAGCAGTACTTC.

This chain connects TRBV5-4 to TRBJ1-1; TRBD1 might be the D (6 bases). This CDR3 has 15 amino acids. The V end lost 0 bases, the J end lost 0 bases, and 9 bases lay between the germline ends. Per the germline V gene, CDR1 is SGHNT and CDR2 is YYREEE (reference sequence). CDR3 loop: CASSLGTVLNTEAFF. The CDR3 DNA is TGTGCCAGCAGCTTGGGGACAGTCTTGAACACTGAAGCTTTCTTT.

The rearrangement joins TRBV6-5 to TRBJ2-7, with unresolved D. The CDR3 extends over 15 amino acids. V lost 0 bases to trimming and J lost 2 bases, with 11 bases between them. The germline gives CDR1 MNHEY, CDR2 SVGAGI. In DNA form, the CDR3 reads TGTGCCAGCAGTTACTCAGGCGTTCTAGCCTACGAGCAGTACTTC. Translating gives CASSYSGVLAYEQYF.

The V call is TRBV9, the J call TRBJ1-1; no reliable D call. In germline, CDR1 is SGDLS, CDR2 YYNGEE. V lost 2 bases and J lost 3, with 8 bases in between. The CDR3 spans 13 residues. The CDR3 here is CASSVGGDTEAFF. CDR3 bases: TGTGCCAGCAGCGTGGGCGGGGACACTGAAGCTTTCTTT. Based on the CDR3 plus reference TRBV9 and TRBJ1-1, the full variable domain is DSGVTQTPKHLITATGQRVTLRCSPRSGDLSVYWYQQSLDQGLQFLIQYYNGEERAKGNILERFSAQQFPDLHSELNLSSLELGDSALYFCASSVGGDTEAFFGQGTRLTVV.

The gene calls are TRBV9 and TRBJ1-6; D call uncertain. V gave up 4 bases and J gave up 10 bases, with 9 bases separating them. The CDR3 spans 12 residues. Per the germline V gene, CDR1 is SGDLS and CDR2 is YYNGEE. CDR3 nucleotide sequence: TGTGCCAGCAGCTCAATGGCATCACCCCTCCACTTT. The encoded protein is CASSSMASPLHF. The full variable domain, completed using reference TRBV9 and TRBJ1-6, is DSGVTQTPKHLITATGQRVTLRCSPRSGDLSVYWYQQSLDQGLQFLIQYYNGEERAKGNILERFSAQQFPDLHSELNLSSLELGDSALYFCASSSMASPLHFGNGTRLTVT.

The V call is TRBV6-5, the J call TRBJ2-7, with 7 bases lining up with TRBD1. CDR1 is MNHEY and CDR2 is SVGAGI in the germline V gene. With V trimmed by 5 bases and J by 2 bases, 6 bases remained unmatched. The CDR3 sequence is 14 residues long. In DNA, the CDR3 is TGTGCCAGCAGTCCGACAGGGCTGCCCTACGAGCAGTACTTC. The encoded protein is CASSPTGLPYEQYF.

The gene calls are TRBV7-2 and TRBJ1-4, with 10 bases that match TRBD1. Germline V lookup: CDR1 SGHTA, CDR2 FQGNSA. V lost 4 bases, J lost 8 bases, and 4 bases stayed unmatched. The CDR3 length is 14 residues. CDR3 in amino acids: CASSWGQGTEKLFF. DNA of the CDR3: TGTGCCAGCAGCTGGGGACAGGGGACCGAAAAACTGTTTTTT.

This rearrangement joins TRBV12-5 to TRBJ2-3, with no clear D. The CDR3 is 13 amino acids. With 2 bases removed from V and 5 bases from J, the gap between germline ends came to 8 bases. The V gene's germline CDR1 is LGHNT and CDR2 FRNRAP. This CDR3 reads CASGLNIKDTQYF. The CDR3 DNA follows: TGTGCTAGTGGTTTGAACATTAAAGATACGCAGTATTTT.

This clone was recorded only once. This chain joins TRBV6-1 and TRBJ2-3; 7 bases are shared with TRBD1. The J segment lost 2 bases and the V segment lost 0 bases, leaving 8 bases of the junction unmatched. This CDR3 comprises 17 residues. Germline V gene data show CDR1 as MNHNS and CDR2 as SASEGT. The CDR3 coding sequence is TGTGCCAGCAGTGAAGCGAGACAGGGCAGATCCACAGATACGCAGTATTTT. It is translated as CASSEARQGRSTDTQYF.

This chain links TRBV6-1 with TRBJ1-2; 8 positions match TRBD1. The V and J ends lost 6 bases and 3 bases, in that order; junction bases with no gene match: 6. From germline, CDR1 is MNHNS and CDR2 SASEGT. The CDR3 sequence is 14 residues long. The CDR3 protein is CASRQTGAHYGYTF. The CDR3 DNA is TGTGCCAGCAGGCAGACAGGGGCGCACTATGGCTACACCTTC.

This clone was seen once. V and J are TRBV19 and TRBJ1-2; TRBD1 matches at 7 bases. The V segment lost 7 bases and the J segment 2 bases; nucleotides outside the gene matches: 4. CDR3 length: 13 residues. Germline V gene data show CDR1 as LNHDA and CDR2 as SQIVND (reference sequence). The chain's CDR3 is CASKGQANYGYTF. In DNA form, the CDR3 reads TGTGCCAGTAAAGGACAGGCAAACTATGGCTACACCTTC.

This sequence joins TRBV7-9 and TRBJ1-3; 8 bases are a match to TRBD1. V gave up 5 bases and J gave up 4 bases; unmatched junction bases: 10. Germline CDR1 is SEHNR and CDR2 is FQNEAQ (reference sequence). The CDR3 has 16 residues. Here the CDR3 reads CASSPWQGAAGNTIYF. CDR3 DNA sequence: TGTGCCAGCAGCCCCTGGCAGGGGGCAGCCGGAAACACCATATATTTT.

The chain couples TRBV4-3 to TRBJ1-1; maybe TRBD1 (6 bases). In germline, CDR1 is LGHNA, CDR2 YSLEER. The germline V and J ends were trimmed by 0 bases and 1 base, with 15 bases remaining between them. The CDR3 extends over 17 amino acids. The CDR3 loop reads CASSQEGTGTTNTEAFF. In DNA, the CDR3 is TGCGCCAGCAGCCAAGAGGGCACTGGGACAACGAACACTGAAGCTTTCTTT.

The V call is TRBV7-9, the J call TRBJ1-4; TRBD1 is a possible D gene (6 bases). The V gene lost 5 bases and the J gene lost 0 bases, with 13 bases spanning the gap. Germline V gene data show CDR1 as SEHNR and CDR2 as FQNEAQ (reference sequence). The CDR3 runs to 16 residues. The CDR3 protein is CASSPGQPTTNEKLFF. The CDR3 nucleotides read TGTGCCAGCAGCCCCGGACAGCCGACAACTAATGAAAAACTGTTTTTT. Drawing the rest from reference TRBV7-9 and TRBJ1-4, the complete variable domain is DTGVSQNPRHKITKRGQNVTFRCDPISEHNRLYWYRQTLGQGPEFLTYFQNEAQLEKSRLLSDRFSAERPKGSFSTLEIQRTEQGDSAMYLCASSPGQPTTNEKLFFGSGTQLSVL.

The chain links TRBV19 to TRBJ2-7, with TRBD2 as a possible D gene (6 bases). Germline V gene data show CDR1 as LNHDA and CDR2 as SQIVND (reference sequence). The CDR3 loop spans 14 amino acids. Trimming left V 6 bases short and J 5 bases short, with 17 bases between. CDR3 nucleotides: TGTGCCAGTAGCCCGGGACTCTTCGGGGACGAGCAGTACTTC. As protein: CASSPGLFGDEQYF.

In its sample, this clone was seen a few times. The CDR3 loop is CASSSGQGTDTQYF. The CDR3 DNA is TGTGCCAGCAGTTCGGGACAGGGCACAGATACGCAGTATTTT. The chain recombines TRBV28 with TRBJ2-3; the match to TRBD1 covers 8 bases. The V segment lost 4 bases and the J segment 1 base; nucleotides outside the gene matches: 1. The germline CDR1 and CDR2 sequences are MDHEN and SYDVKM. This CDR3 region has 14 residues. The full variable domain, in which reference TRBV28 and TRBJ2-3 provide the parts outside the CDR3, is DVKVTQSSRYLVKRTGEKVFLECVQDMDHENMFWYRQDPGLGLRLIYFSYDVKMKEKGDIPEGYSVSREKKERFSLILESASTNQTSMYLCASSSGQGTDTQYFGPGTRLTVL.

This chain uses TRBV4-1 with TRBJ2-2; 9 bases are shared with TRBD1. The V gene end was trimmed by 5 bases and the J gene end by 3 bases; junction bases not matched to a gene: 10. The length of the CDR3 is 17 residues. CDR1 is MGHRA and CDR2 is YSYEKL in the germline V gene. CDR3 sequence (DNA): TGCGCCAGCAGCGGGGCAGGGAGGACAGGGGACACCGGGGAGCTGTTTTTT. It encodes CASSGAGRTGDTGELFF.

This clone was counted only a few times. The rearrangement links TRBV5-1 to TRBJ2-3; the D is unclear. The CDR3 is 16 residues long. Between the trimmed V and J ends, which lost 1 base and 0 bases, there was a span of 12 bases. Germline-derived CDR1 and CDR2 are SGHRS and YFSETQ. The CDR3 DNA sequence: TGCGCCAGCAGCTTGTCCGGGTCGTCGAGCACAGATACGCAGTATTTT. Translating gives CASSLSGSSSTDTQYF. The full variable domain, in which reference TRBV5-1 and TRBJ2-3 provide the parts outside the CDR3, is KAGVTQTPRYLIKTRGQQVTLSCSPISGHRSVSWYQQTPGQGLQFLFEYFSETQRNKGNFPGRFSGRQFSNSRSEMNVSTLELGDSALYLCASSLSGSSSTDTQYFGPGTRLTVL.